Listed below are T cell receptor beta chains from one sample, sequenced in a study of blood T cell repertoires in COVID-19. The repertoire was sequenced with immunoSEQ multiplex PCR; TCRdb's copy has only in-frame clones and lacks some. The table records approximately 250,000 clones, approximately 90% of them present only once. The sample consisted of PBMCs or T cells enriched from blood (not recorded which). The receptor set was obtained from a man in his forties who had been exposed to COVID-19. CDR3s include the opening cysteine and the closing phenylalanine or tryptophan. A D gene is named only where the DNA matches it firmly. The listing skips clone size in some rows; elsewhere it reads once, few, many or a size class.

j_call	v_call	d_call	clone_size	cdr3_aa	cdr3_nt
TRBJ2-2	TRBV4-3	TRBD2	.	CASSQDMEWGGRNTGELFF	TGCGCCAGCAGCCAAGATATGGAATGGGGCGGGAGGAACACCGGGGAGCTGTTTTTT
TRBJ2-1	TRBV20-1	.	.	CSAILNNEQFF	TGCAGTGCTATCCTAAACAATGAGCAGTTCTTC
TRBJ1-3	TRBV9	.	.	CASSVGGNDFVSGNTIYF	TGTGCCAGCAGCGTAGGAGGGAACGATTTTGTGTCTGGAAACACCATATATTTT
TRBJ2-5	TRBV12-3/TRBV12-4	.	.	CASVGQEGTQYF	TGTGCCAGCGTCGGACAGGAGGGGACCCAGTACTTC
TRBJ2-2	TRBV5-5	.	.	CASSLRPGQDTGELFF	TGTGCCAGCAGCTTGCGCCCAGGGCAGGACACCGGGGAGCTGTTTTTT
TRBJ2-7	TRBV27	TRBD1	.	CASSRDRTYEQYF	TGTGCCAGCAGTAGGGACAGGACTTACGAGCAGTACTTC
TRBJ2-7	TRBV5-4	.	.	CASSERTTYEQYF	TGTGCCAGCAGCGAGCGGACCACCTACGAGCAGTACTTC
TRBJ2-7	TRBV7-9	TRBD2	.	CASSSASGGSYEQYF	TGTGCCAGCAGCTCCGCTAGCGGGGGGTCCTACGAGCAGTACTTC
TRBJ2-7	TRBV6-2/TRBV6-3	TRBD1	once	CASSPRGQYEQYF	TGTGCCAGCAGCCCCCGGGGACAGTACGAGCAGTACTTC
TRBJ2-1	TRBV10-3	TRBD2	.	CAIGGLGREGRYNEQFF	TGTGCCATCGGGGGGCTTGGGCGGGAGGGCCGCTACAATGAGCAGTTCTTC
TRBJ2-2	TRBV10-3	TRBD1	.	CAISLRTGETGELFF	TGTGCCATCAGCCTGAGGACAGGGGAGACCGGGGAGCTGTTTTTT
TRBJ2-2	TRBV2	.	once	CASSVPPGELFF	TGTGCCAGCAGTGTCCCTCCCGGGGAGCTGTTTTTT
TRBJ2-5	TRBV3-1/TRBV3-2	.	.	CASSQEGRKETQYF	TGTGCCAGCAGCCAAGAGGGCAGGAAAGAGACCCAGTACTTC
TRBJ2-2	TRBV29-1	TRBD2	.	CSVEGGGREIFCTGELFF	TGCAGCGTTGAGGGCGGGGGTAGGGAGATTTTTTGCACCGGGGAGCTGTTTTTT
TRBJ2-1	TRBV6-2/TRBV6-3	.	.	CASSYSVGSSYNEQFF	TGTGCCAGCAGTTACTCGGTCGGGAGCTCCTACAATGAGCAGTTCTTC
TRBJ1-5	TRBV9	.	.	CASSPGGRGYDQPQHF	TGTGCCAGCAGCCCCGGTGGAAGGGGGTATGATCAGCCCCAGCATTTT
TRBJ2-2	TRBV11-2	.	few	CASSPPRTGELFF	TGTGCCAGCAGCCCCCCCCGGACCGGGGAGCTGTTTTTT
TRBJ2-7	TRBV19	TRBD1	.	CASSPYSGTGRREQYF	TGTGCCAGTAGCCCCTATTCCGGGACAGGGCGCCGCGAGCAGTACTTC
TRBJ2-7	TRBV7-9	TRBD2	.	CASSSGTSGNYEQYF	TGTGCCAGCAGCTCCGGGACTAGCGGGAACTACGAGCAGTACTTC
TRBJ2-3	TRBV4-1	TRBD1	.	CASSQTGTGGVLGQYF	TGCGCCAGCAGCCAGACCGGGACAGGGGGTGTACTAGGGCAGTATTTT
TRBJ1-4	TRBV29-1	.	.	CSVERQSNEKLFF	TGCAGCGTTGAGAGACAGAGTAATGAAAAACTGTTTTTT
TRBJ1-3	TRBV5-1	TRBD1	once	CASSPGRDRAPNSGNTIYF	TGCGCCAGCAGCCCCGGTAGGGACAGGGCGCCTAACTCTGGAAACACCATATATTTT
TRBJ2-7	TRBV3-1/TRBV3-2	.	.	CASFGQGFPHF	TGTGCCAGCTTTGGTCAGGGATTCCCCCACTTC
TRBJ1-2	TRBV10-3	.	.	CAISGARDTNYGYTF	TGTGCCATCAGTGGTGCCAGGGATACAAACTATGGCTACACCTTC
TRBJ2-5	TRBV11-2	.	once	CASSHNGGGETQYF	TGTGCCAGCAGTCATAACGGGGGAGGAGAGACCCAGTACTTC
TRBJ2-7	TRBV11-2	TRBD1	.	CASSLVHPGGVVIEQYF	TGTGCCAGCAGCTTAGTCCATCCAGGGGGAGTAGTAATCGAGCAGTACTTC
TRBJ2-3	TRBV6-4	TRBD2	.	CASSVLAGGTDTQYF	TGTGCCAGCAGTGTCCTAGCGGGGGGCACAGATACGCAGTATTTT
TRBJ2-7	TRBV18	.	.	CASSPGLTGSYEQYF	TGTGCCAGCTCACCCGGACTGACGGGCTCCTACGAGCAGTACTTC
TRBJ2-7	TRBV11-2	.	.	CASSLSSGTLSYEQYF	TGTGCCAGCAGCTTATCGTCAGGGACTCTTTCCTACGAGCAGTACTTC
TRBJ2-1	TRBV9	.	.	CASSVGGGSYNEQFF	TGTGCCAGCAGCGTAGGAGGTGGCTCCTACAATGAGCAGTTCTTC
TRBJ1-1	TRBV4-1	TRBD1	.	CASSSRTGQNTEAFF	TGCGCCAGCAGCTCCCGGACAGGGCAGAACACTGAAGCTTTCTTT
TRBJ2-2	TRBV19	.	.	CASSIAAYREVKGAGELFF	TGTGCCAGTAGTATAGCGGCGTACAGGGAAGTAAAGGGCGCCGGGGAGCTGTTTTTT
TRBJ1-1	TRBV11-2	.	.	CASSLDHYSRDTEAFF	TGTGCCAGCAGCTTAGATCATTACTCGAGGGACACTGAAGCTTTCTTT
TRBJ1-2	TRBV28	TRBD1	.	CASNTGGQGDYGYTF	TGTGCCAGCAACACGGGGGGACAGGGGGACTATGGCTACACCTTC
TRBJ2-7	TRBV5-4	TRBD1	.	CASSLDTGVYEQYF	TGTGCCAGCAGCTTGGATACAGGGGTTTACGAGCAGTACTTC
TRBJ1-6	TRBV27	.	.	CASSLNPEFRNSPLHF	TGTGCCAGCAGTTTAAATCCGGAGTTTCGTAATTCACCCCTCCACTTT
TRBJ2-1	TRBV10-1	TRBD1	.	CASSERQGAFYNEQFF	TGCGCCAGCAGTGAGAGGCAGGGGGCCTTCTACAATGAGCAGTTCTTC